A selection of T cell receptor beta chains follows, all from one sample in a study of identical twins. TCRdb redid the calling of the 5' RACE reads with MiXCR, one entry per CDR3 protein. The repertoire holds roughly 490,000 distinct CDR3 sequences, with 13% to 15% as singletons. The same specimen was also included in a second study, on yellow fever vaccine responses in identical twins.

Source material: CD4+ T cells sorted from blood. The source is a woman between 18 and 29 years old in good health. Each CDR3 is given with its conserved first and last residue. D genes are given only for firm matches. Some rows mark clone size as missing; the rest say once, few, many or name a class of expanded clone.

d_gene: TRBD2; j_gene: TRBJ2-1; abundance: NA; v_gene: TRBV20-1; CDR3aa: CSAQEGSGGHNEQFF; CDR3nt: TGCAGTGCCCAAGAAGGTAGCGGGGGGCACAATGAGCAGTTCTTC
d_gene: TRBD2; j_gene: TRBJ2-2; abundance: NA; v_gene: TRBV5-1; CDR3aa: CASSLEEPSGEIATGELFF; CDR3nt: TGCGCCAGCAGCTTGGAAGAGCCTAGCGGGGAAATAGCCACCGGGGAGCTGTTTTTT
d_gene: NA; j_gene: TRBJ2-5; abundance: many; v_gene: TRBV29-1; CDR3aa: CSVVGSQETQYF; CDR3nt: TGCAGCGTTGTTGGCAGCCAAGAGACCCAGTACTTC
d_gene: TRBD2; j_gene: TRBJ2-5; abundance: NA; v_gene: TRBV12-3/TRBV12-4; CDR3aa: CATRAGGETQYF; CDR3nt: TGTGCCACCCGAGCGGGGGGAGAGACCCAGTACTTC
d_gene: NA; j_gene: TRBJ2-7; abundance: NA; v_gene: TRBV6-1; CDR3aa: CASTLKPNRGEQYF; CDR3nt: TGTGCCAGCACCCTCAAGCCCAATAGAGGGGAGCAGTACTTC
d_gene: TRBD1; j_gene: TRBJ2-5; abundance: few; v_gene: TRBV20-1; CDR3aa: CSASKGTEETQYF; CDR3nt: TGCAGTGCTAGTAAGGGGACAGAAGAGACCCAGTACTTC
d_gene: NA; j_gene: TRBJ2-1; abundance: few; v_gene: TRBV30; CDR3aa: CAWTAPGHRHEQFF; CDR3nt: TGTGCCTGGACCGCCCCGGGACACAGGCATGAGCAGTTCTTC
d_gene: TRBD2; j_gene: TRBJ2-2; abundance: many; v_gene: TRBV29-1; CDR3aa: CSAGGGELFF; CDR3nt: TGCAGCGCGGGGGGCGGGGAGCTGTTTTTT
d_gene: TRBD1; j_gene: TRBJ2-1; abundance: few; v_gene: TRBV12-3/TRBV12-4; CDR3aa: CASSLSSQGANEQFF; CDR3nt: TGTGCCAGCAGTTTATCCTCACAGGGGGCGAATGAGCAGTTCTTC
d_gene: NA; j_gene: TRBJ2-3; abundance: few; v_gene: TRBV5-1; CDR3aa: CASRMGVRGPPDTQYF; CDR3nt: TGCGCCAGCAGAATGGGGGTGAGGGGCCCCCCAGATACGCAGTATTTT
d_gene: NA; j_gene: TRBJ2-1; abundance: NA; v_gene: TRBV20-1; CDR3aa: CRLDNIPNNQQFF; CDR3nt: TGCAGGCTGGACAACATCCCGAACAATCAGCAGTTCTTC
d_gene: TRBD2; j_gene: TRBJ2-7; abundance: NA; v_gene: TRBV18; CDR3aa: CASSPAGEVSYEQYF; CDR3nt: TGTGCCAGCTCACCAGCGGGAGAGGTCTCCTACGAGCAGTACTTC
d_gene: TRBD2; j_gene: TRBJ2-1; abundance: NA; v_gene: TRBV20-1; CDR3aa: CSVKGSLAGSGNEQFF; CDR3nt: TGCAGTGTAAAGGGGTCCTTAGCGGGATCAGGGAATGAGCAGTTCTTC
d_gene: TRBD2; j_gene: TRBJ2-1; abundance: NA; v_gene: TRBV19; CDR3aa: CASSISGSGNEQFF; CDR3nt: TGTGCCAGTAGTATTAGCGGGAGCGGCAATGAGCAGTTCTTC
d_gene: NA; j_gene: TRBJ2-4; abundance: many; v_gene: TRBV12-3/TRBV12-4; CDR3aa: CASSDTGTLAKNIQYF; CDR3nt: TGTGCCAGCAGTGATACAGGAACACTAGCCAAAAACATTCAGTACTTC
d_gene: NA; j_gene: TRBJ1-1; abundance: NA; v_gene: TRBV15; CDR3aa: CATSVGGMNTEAFF; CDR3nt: TGTGCCACCAGCGTCGGAGGTATGAACACTGAAGCTTTCTTT
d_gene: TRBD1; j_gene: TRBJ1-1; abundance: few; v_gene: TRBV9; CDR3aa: CASSVEDRAGEAFF; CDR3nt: TGTGCCAGCAGCGTAGAGGACAGGGCTGGGGAGGCTTTCTTT
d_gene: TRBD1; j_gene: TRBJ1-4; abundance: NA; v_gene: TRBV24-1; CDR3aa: CATSDRGQKLFF; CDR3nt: TGTGCCACCAGTGACCGGGGACAGAAACTGTTTTTT
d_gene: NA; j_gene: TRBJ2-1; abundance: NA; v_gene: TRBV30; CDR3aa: CALTGQGSSYNEQFF; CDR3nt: TGTGCCTTGACGGGTCAGGGGAGCTCCTACAATGAGCAGTTCTTC
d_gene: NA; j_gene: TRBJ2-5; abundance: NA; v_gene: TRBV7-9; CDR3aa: CASSLSIGLLGETQYF; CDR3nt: TGTGCCAGCAGCTTAAGCATTGGATTACTCGGAGAGACCCAGTACTTC
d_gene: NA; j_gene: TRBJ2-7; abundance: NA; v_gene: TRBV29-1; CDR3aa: CSVQVGVYEQYF; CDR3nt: TGCAGCGTCCAAGTAGGGGTCTACGAGCAGTACTTC
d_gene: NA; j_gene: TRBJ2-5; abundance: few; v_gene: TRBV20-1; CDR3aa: CSAIVETQYF; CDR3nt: TGCAGTGCTATAGTAGAGACCCAGTACTTC
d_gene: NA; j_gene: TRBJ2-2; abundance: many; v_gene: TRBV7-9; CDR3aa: CASSLNGAGELFF; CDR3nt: TGTGCCAGCAGCCTCAACGGCGCCGGGGAGCTGTTTTTT
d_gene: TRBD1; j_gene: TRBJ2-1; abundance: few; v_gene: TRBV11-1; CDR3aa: CASSIGGLEQFF; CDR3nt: TGTGCCAGCAGCATAGGGGGCCTTGAGCAGTTCTTC
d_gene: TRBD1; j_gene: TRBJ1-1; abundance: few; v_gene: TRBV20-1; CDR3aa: CSAPLMTGSLNTEAFF; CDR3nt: TGCAGTGCCCCATTGATGACAGGGTCCTTGAACACTGAAGCTTTCTTT
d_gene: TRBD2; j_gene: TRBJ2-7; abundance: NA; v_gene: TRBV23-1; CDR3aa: CASSQSGDLAGGSHSYEQYF; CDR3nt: TGCGCCAGCAGTCAAAGCGGGGACTTAGCGGGGGGCTCCCACTCCTACGAGCAGTACTTC
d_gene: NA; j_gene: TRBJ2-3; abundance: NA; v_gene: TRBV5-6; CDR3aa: CASSRVAGRSTDTQYF; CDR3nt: TGTGCCAGCAGCCGGGTCGCGGGGAGGAGCACAGATACGCAGTATTTT
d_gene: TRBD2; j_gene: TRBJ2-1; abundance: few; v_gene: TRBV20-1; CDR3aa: CSKEGLAELNDEQFF; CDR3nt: TGCAGTAAGGAGGGACTAGCGGAGTTAAACGATGAGCAGTTCTTC
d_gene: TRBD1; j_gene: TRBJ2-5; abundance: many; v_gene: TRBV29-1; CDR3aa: CSVSTTGPETQYF; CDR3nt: TGCAGCGTATCTACGACAGGGCCAGAGACCCAGTACTTC
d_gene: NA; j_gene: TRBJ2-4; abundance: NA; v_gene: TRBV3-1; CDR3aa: CASSQVWRENIQYF; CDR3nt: TGTGCCAGCAGCCAAGTTTGGAGGGAAAACATTCAGTACTTC
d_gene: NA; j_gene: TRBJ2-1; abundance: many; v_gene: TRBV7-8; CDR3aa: CASSLGGPAYNEQFF; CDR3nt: TGTGCCAGCAGCTTAGGGGGGCCGGCCTACAATGAGCAGTTCTTC
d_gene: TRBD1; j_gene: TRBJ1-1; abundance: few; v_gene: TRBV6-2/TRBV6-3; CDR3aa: CASRTGQGMGEAFF; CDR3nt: TGTGCCAGCAGAACGGGACAGGGCATGGGTGAAGCTTTCTTT
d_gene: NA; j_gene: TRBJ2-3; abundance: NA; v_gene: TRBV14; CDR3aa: CASSFSVITDTQYF; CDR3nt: TGTGCCAGCAGTTTTTCGGTGATTACAGATACGCAGTATTTT
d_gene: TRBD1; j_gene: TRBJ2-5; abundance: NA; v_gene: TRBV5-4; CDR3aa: CASSLTGTAQETQYF; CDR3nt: TGTGCCAGCAGCTTGACTGGGACAGCTCAAGAGACCCAGTACTTC
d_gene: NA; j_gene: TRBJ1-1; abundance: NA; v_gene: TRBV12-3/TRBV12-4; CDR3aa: CASSTLDYGRTEAFF; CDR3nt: TGTGCCAGCAGTACCCTGGACTATGGAAGAACTGAAGCTTTCTTT
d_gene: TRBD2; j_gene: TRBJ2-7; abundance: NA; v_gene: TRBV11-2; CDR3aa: CASTGGPNLVQYF; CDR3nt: TGTGCCAGCACGGGGGGACCCAACTTAGTGCAGTACTTC
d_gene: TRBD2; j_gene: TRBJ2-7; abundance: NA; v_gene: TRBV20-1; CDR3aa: CSARLAAAYEQYF; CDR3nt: TGCAGTGCTAGACTAGCGGCCGCCTACGAGCAGTACTTC
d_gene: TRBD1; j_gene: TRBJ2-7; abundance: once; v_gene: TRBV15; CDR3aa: CATSRDSTGEQYF; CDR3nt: TGTGCCACCAGCAGAGACTCGACAGGGGAGCAGTACTTC
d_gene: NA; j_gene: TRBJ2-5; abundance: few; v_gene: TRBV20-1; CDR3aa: CSARDRPGRSGTQYF; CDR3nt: TGCAGTGCTAGAGATCGCCCAGGGAGGAGTGGGACCCAGTACTTC
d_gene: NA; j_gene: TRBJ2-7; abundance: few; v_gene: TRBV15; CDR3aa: CATSRDRPQSLAYEQYF; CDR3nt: TGTGCCACCAGCAGAGATCGGCCTCAATCACTAGCCTACGAGCAGTACTTC
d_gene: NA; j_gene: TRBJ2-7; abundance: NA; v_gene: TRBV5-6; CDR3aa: CASSGGKGGFNYEQYF; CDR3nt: TGTGCCAGCAGCGGCGGGAAGGGAGGTTTTAACTACGAGCAGTACTTC
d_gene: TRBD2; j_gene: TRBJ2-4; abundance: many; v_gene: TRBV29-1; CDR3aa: CSVVVTSGRKRNIQYF; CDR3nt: TGCAGCGTTGTGGTGACTAGCGGGAGGAAAAGAAACATTCAGTACTTC
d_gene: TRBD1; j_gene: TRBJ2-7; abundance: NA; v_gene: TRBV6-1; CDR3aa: CASSEVQGASEQYF; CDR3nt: TGTGCCAGCAGTGAAGTGCAGGGGGCAAGCGAGCAGTACTTC